These T cell receptor beta chains were read from a single sample in a study of blood T cells in healthy people across ages. Using its own MiXCR run on the 5' RACE reads, TCRdb lists one record per CDR3 protein. The data show 600,000 to 800,000 distinct CDR3 sequences, around 50% seen once. The material sequenced was blood. The receptor source for this set is a woman of 80 years or more in good health. Both conserved end residues are part of each CDR3. Each record gives: V gene, D gene, J gene, clone size, CDR3 protein, CDR3 DNA. A D gene is named only where the DNA matches it firmly. Size is stated for part of the rows, as once, few or many counts, or as a class when the clone is expanded.

>TRBV2|.|TRBJ1-1|.
CASSEVWNTEAFF
TGTGCCAGCAGTGAAGTCTGGAACACTGAAGCTTTCTTT
>TRBV7-9|TRBD2|TRBJ2-7|many
CASSIVTSGSGEQYF
TGTGCCAGCAGCATAGTGACTAGCGGGAGTGGAGAGCAGTACTTC
>TRBV11-2|TRBD1|TRBJ2-3|.
CASSYGQGHTDTQYF
TGTGCCAGCAGCTACGGACAGGGACACACAGATACGCAGTATTTT
>TRBV2|.|TRBJ1-1|few
CASSENSPTEAFF
TGTGCCAGCAGTGAAAACAGTCCCACTGAAGCTTTCTTT
>TRBV20-1|.|TRBJ2-1|many
CSARSLSTAYNEQFF
TGCAGTGCTAGAAGTCTTTCGACCGCCTACAATGAGCAGTTCTTC
>TRBV2|.|TRBJ1-5|.
CASNARQSDQPQHF
TGTGCCAGCAATGCAAGACAGAGCGATCAGCCCCAGCATTTT
>TRBV7-9|.|TRBJ2-1|once
CASSPQLGWYNEQFF
TGTGCCAGCAGCCCCCAACTAGGGTGGTACAATGAGCAGTTCTTC
>TRBV28|TRBD2|TRBJ2-3|many
CASRGLAGFTDTQYF
TGTGCCAGCCGAGGACTAGCGGGGTTCACAGATACGCAGTATTTT
>TRBV7-2|TRBD1|TRBJ2-1|.
CASSLVTGGGQFF
TGTGCCAGCAGCTTAGTGACAGGGGGTGGGCAGTTCTTC
>TRBV20-1|TRBD2|TRBJ2-7|.
CSARPTTSYNEQYF
TGCAGTGCTAGACCTACGACTAGCTACAATGAGCAGTACTTC
>TRBV5-1|.|TRBJ2-3|once
CASSSDPSSTDTQYF
TGCGCCAGCAGCTCGGACCCCTCTAGCACAGATACGCAGTATTTT
>TRBV20-1|.|TRBJ2-1|.
CSADRGPEQFF
TGCAGTGCGGACCGGGGCCCTGAGCAGTTCTTC
>TRBV5-1|TRBD1|TRBJ1-2|.
CASSFDPRTGGYGYTF
TGCGCCAGCAGCTTTGATCCCCGGACAGGGGGGTATGGCTACACCTTC
>TRBV12-3/TRBV12-4|TRBD1|TRBJ2-5|few
CASSSGQGDEYF
TGTGCCAGCAGCTCCGGACAGGGGGACGAGTACTTC
>TRBV30|.|TRBJ1-5|.
CAWSGSNQPQHF
TGTGCCTGGAGCGGTAGCAATCAGCCCCAGCATTTT
>TRBV12-3/TRBV12-4|.|TRBJ2-3|many
CASSLVNTQYF
TGTGCCAGCAGTTTAGTAAATACGCAGTATTTT
>TRBV6-2/TRBV6-3|.|TRBJ2-1|few
CASSYRTGFYSYNEQFF
TGTGCCAGCAGTTACAGGACGGGGTTTTACTCCTACAATGAGCAGTTCTTC
>TRBV20-1|TRBD1|TRBJ1-1|few
CSASTNRGMNTEAFF
TGCAGTGCTAGCACAAACAGGGGGATGAACACTGAAGCTTTCTTT
>TRBV20-1|TRBD2|TRBJ2-7|.
CSPAGGPTYEQYF
TGCAGTCCAGCGGGAGGGCCAACCTACGAGCAGTACTTC
>TRBV7-2|TRBD2|TRBJ2-1|many
CASSPLGLAGNNEQFF
TGTGCCAGCAGCCCCTTAGGGCTAGCGGGGAACAATGAGCAGTTCTTC
>TRBV12-3/TRBV12-4|TRBD1|TRBJ1-2|many
CASSLEGTAGNYGYTF
TGTGCCAGCAGTCTTGAGGGGACAGCCGGCAACTATGGCTACACCTTC
>TRBV4-3|.|TRBJ2-7|.
CASSQTPYGGSGSYEQYF
TGCGCCAGCAGCCAGACTCCTTACGGAGGGTCCGGCTCCTACGAGCAGTACTTC
>TRBV10-3|TRBD2|TRBJ2-1|few
CAISEPAGGRWNEQFF
TGTGCCATCAGTGAGCCAGCCGGCGGGAGGTGGAATGAGCAGTTCTTC
>TRBV3-1|TRBD1|TRBJ2-3|.
CASSQARFRDREPGDTQYF
TGTGCCAGCAGCCAGGCCAGATTCCGGGACAGGGAACCGGGAGATACGCAGTATTTT
>TRBV7-2|.|TRBJ1-1|few
CASSLSRQSVVNTEAFF
TGTGCCAGCAGCTTATCGAGACAGTCTGTGGTGAACACTGAAGCTTTCTTT
>TRBV7-3|TRBD1|TRBJ2-3|few
CASSLRGQGADTQYF
TGTGCCAGCAGCTTACGTGGACAGGGGGCAGATACGCAGTATTTT
>TRBV28|.|TRBJ2-1|many
CASSLNLADEQFF
TGTGCCAGCAGTTTAAACCTAGCAGACGAGCAGTTCTTC
>TRBV10-2|.|TRBJ2-1|many
CASSLDLGTYSSYNEQFF
TGCGCCAGCAGTCTTGACTTGGGGACCTACAGCTCCTACAATGAGCAGTTCTTC
>TRBV7-2|TRBD1|TRBJ1-2|.
CASTDAGQGLYGYTF
TGTGCCAGCACCGACGCGGGACAGGGGCTGTATGGCTACACCTTC
>TRBV2|.|TRBJ2-7|.
CASNRGSYEQYF
TGTGCCAGCAATAGGGGCTCCTACGAGCAGTACTTC
>TRBV7-8|.|TRBJ2-5|.
CASNYRDGVAETQYF
TGTGCCAGCAACTACAGGGATGGGGTAGCAGAGACCCAGTACTTC
>TRBV12-3/TRBV12-4|TRBD2|TRBJ2-1|many
CASSLHLSGGKGNEQFF
TGTGCCAGCAGTTTACACCTTAGCGGGGGGAAAGGCAATGAGCAGTTCTTC
>TRBV20-1|.|TRBJ2-3|.
CSARETREDAGTQYF
TGCAGTGCTAGAGAGACCAGGGAAGACGCGGGTACGCAGTATTTT
>TRBV11-1|.|TRBJ1-1|few
CASSFWGTEAFF
TGTGCCAGCAGCTTCTGGGGCACTGAAGCTTTCTTT
>TRBV27|.|TRBJ2-2|few
CASSLTQSAGELFF
TGTGCCAGCAGTCTAACCCAGAGTGCCGGGGAGCTGTTTTTT
>TRBV30|TRBD2|TRBJ2-1|.
CAWSTGTSGRREQFF
TGTGCCTGGAGTACCGGGACTAGCGGGAGGAGAGAGCAGTTCTTC
>TRBV5-1|.|TRBJ2-5|.
CATRRGARQETQYF
TGCGCCACCCGAAGAGGGGCCCGACAAGAGACCCAGTACTTC
>TRBV10-3|TRBD2|TRBJ2-7|.
CAIRESSGTSFEQYF
TGTGCCATCAGGGAGAGCTCCGGGACTAGTTTCGAGCAGTACTTC
>TRBV3-1|TRBD2|TRBJ2-7|.
CASSRSGRADEQYF
TGTGCCAGCAGCCGAAGTGGGAGGGCGGACGAGCAGTACTTC
>TRBV6-5|TRBD1|TRBJ2-5|.
CASSHRDRDQETQYF
TGTGCCAGCAGTCACCGGGACAGGGACCAAGAGACCCAGTACTTC
>TRBV10-3|.|TRBJ2-7|.
CAISETGVVGGYF
TGTGCCATCAGTGAGACTGGGGTGGTCGGAGGGTACTTC
>TRBV15|.|TRBJ2-7|.
CATSREASAYEQYF
TGTGCCACCAGCAGAGAAGCTAGCGCGTACGAGCAGTACTTC
>TRBV20-1|TRBD2|TRBJ2-1|few
CSAMTSGGGNEQFF
TGCAGTGCAATGACTAGCGGGGGAGGAAATGAGCAGTTCTTC
>TRBV29-1|TRBD2|TRBJ2-1|.
CSVEAGGGGYNEQFF
TGCAGCGTTGAAGCTGGGGGGGGTGGCTACAATGAGCAGTTCTTC
>TRBV12-3/TRBV12-4|.|TRBJ2-2|once
CASSKPVERAGELFF
TGTGCCAGCAGTAAACCAGTCGAGCGTGCCGGGGAGCTGTTTTTT
>TRBV20-1|TRBD1|TRBJ2-7|.
CSALTGNEQYF
TGCAGTGCTCTGACAGGGAACGAGCAGTACTTC
>TRBV29-1|.|TRBJ1-2|.
CSVAQISFGYGYTF
TGCAGCGTTGCCCAGATATCCTTCGGCTATGGCTACACCTTC
>TRBV28|.|TRBJ1-6|.
CAINPGHPYNSPLHF
TGTGCCATCAACCCGGGACACCCCTATAATTCACCCCTCCACTTT
>TRBV12-3/TRBV12-4|.|TRBJ1-1|once
CASSLGQGLTEAFF
TGTGCCAGCAGTTTAGGGCAGGGCCTCACTGAAGCTTTCTTT
>TRBV30|.|TRBJ2-3|few
CAWSVRSDTQYF
TGTGCCTGGAGTGTGCGCTCAGATACGCAGTATTTT
>TRBV7-8|.|TRBJ2-7|few
CASSLYSRAGSSYNEQYF
TGTGCCAGCAGCTTATATTCCCGTGCAGGGAGCTCCTACAATGAGCAGTACTTC